This T cell receptor beta chain derives from a study of cytomegalovirus exposure and HLA in healthy donors. Clones were read by immunoSEQ multiplex PCR, and TCRdb kept only the in-frame ones, dropping some. The sample has 150,000 or so clones; roughly 89% are singletons. The study drew the donors from its approximately 110-subject validation cohort, separate from the roughly 700-subject first cohort. Unmatched junction bases numbered 4, after V lost 5 bases and J lost 2 bases. CDR1 SEHNR and CDR2 FQNEAQ come from the germline V gene (reference sequence). The CDR3 has 14 amino acids. The chain carries TRBV7-9 and TRBJ1-2; 8 nucleotides agree with TRBD1. This TCR came from a woman under 30 in good health and CMV-seropositive. The sequenced sample was PBMCs. The CDR3 spells CASSPTGGNYGYTF. CDR3 nucleotide sequence: TGTGCCAGCAGCCCTACAGGGGGGAACTATGGCTACACCTTC.